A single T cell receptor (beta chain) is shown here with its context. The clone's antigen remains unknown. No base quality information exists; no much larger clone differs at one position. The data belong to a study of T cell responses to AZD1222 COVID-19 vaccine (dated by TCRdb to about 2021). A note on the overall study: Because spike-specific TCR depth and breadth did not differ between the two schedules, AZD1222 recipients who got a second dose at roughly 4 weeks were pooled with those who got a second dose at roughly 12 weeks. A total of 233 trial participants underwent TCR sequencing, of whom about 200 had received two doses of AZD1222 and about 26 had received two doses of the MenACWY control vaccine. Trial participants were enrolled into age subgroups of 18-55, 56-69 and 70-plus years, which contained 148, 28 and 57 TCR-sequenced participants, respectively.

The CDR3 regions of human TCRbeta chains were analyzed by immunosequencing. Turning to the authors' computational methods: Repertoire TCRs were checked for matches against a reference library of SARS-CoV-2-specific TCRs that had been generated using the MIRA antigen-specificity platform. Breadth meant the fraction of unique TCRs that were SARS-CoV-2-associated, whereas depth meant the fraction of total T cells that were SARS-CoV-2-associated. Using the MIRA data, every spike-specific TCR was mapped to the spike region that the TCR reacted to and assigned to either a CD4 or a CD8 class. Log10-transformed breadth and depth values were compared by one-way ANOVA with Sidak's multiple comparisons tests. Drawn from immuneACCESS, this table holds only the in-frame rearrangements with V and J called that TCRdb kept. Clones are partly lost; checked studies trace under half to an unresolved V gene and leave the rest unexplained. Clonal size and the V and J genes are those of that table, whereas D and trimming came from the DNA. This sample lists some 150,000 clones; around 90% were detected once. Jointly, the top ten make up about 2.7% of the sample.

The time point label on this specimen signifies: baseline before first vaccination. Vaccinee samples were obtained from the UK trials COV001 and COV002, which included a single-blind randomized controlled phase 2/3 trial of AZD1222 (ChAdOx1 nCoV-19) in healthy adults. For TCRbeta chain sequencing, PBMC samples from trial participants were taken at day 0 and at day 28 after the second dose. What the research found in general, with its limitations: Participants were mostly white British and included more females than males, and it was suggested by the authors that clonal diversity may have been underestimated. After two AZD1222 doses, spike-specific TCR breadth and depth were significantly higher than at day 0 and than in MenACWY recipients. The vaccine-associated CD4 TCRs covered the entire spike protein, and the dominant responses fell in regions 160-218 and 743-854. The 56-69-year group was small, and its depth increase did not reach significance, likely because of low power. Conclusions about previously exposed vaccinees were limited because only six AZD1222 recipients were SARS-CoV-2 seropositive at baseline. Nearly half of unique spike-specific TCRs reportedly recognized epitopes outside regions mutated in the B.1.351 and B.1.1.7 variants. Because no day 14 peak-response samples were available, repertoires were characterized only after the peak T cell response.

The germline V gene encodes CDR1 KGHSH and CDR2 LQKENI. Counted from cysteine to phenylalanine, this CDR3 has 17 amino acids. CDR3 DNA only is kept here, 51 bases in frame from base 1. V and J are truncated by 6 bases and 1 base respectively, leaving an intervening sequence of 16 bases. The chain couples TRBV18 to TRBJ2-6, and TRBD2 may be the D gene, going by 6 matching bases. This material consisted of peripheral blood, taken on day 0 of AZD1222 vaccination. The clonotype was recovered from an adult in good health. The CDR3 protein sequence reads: CASSNSAGGSGANVLTF. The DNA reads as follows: TGTGCCAGCTCCAATTCGGCCGGGGGATCTGGGGCCAACGTCCTGACTTTC.